The TCR beta chain under discussion was sequenced for a study of metastatic and nonmetastatic thyroid tumors. Overall study findings and caveats: Significantly greater TCR beta diversity was reportedly found in malignant thyroid tumors than in benign nodules (in blood and tumor).

Points on this clone: Its antigen is unidentified.

Per the original data handling: Differences in CDR3 between clinicopathological groups were drawn on to build a classifier intended to discriminate distant-metastatic papillary thyroid cancer patients. TCRdb reprocessed the PCR reads using MiXCR. The V and J calls reflect TCRdb's pipeline rather than the authors' work. The table lists tens of thousands of clones, more than 20% of them singletons. Prior to thyroid surgery, none of the patients had received any treatment. Sequencing input: blood. The TCR originated in a male donor with papillary thyroid cancer or a benign thyroid nodule (not recorded which). Some clones in this sample may be carry-over from other donors' samples.

The DNA for the CDR3 is TGTGCCAGCAGCCCATCCAGGGGGTTGGGGGGAGAGCAGTACTTC. Translated: CASSPSRGLGGEQYF. This chain joins TRBV11-3 and TRBJ2-7; the D gene is possibly TRBD1 (7 bases). Germline lookup yields CDR1 SGHNT and CDR2 YENEEA. Trimming shortened V by 5 bases and J by 7 bases, and 21 bases separated the two germline ends. This CDR3 comprises 15 residues.